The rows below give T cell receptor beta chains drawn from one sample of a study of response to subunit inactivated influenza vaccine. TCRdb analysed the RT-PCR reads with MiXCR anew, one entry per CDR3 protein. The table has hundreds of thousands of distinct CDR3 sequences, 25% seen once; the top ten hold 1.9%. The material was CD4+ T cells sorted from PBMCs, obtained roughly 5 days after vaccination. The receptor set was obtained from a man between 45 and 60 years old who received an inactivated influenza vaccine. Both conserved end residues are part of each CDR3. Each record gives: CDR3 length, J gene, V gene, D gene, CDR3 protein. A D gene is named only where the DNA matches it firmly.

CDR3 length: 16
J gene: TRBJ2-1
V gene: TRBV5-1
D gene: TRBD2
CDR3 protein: CASSSSAASGYNEQFF

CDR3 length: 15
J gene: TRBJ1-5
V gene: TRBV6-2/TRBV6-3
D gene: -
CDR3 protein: CASSYSVRGHQPQHF

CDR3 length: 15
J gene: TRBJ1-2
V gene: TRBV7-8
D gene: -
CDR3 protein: CASSPEPDRNYGYTF

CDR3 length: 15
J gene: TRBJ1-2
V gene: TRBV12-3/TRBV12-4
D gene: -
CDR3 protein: CASSPRGGSGYGYTF

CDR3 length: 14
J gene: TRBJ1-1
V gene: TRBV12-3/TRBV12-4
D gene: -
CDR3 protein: CASSLSQGRAEAFF

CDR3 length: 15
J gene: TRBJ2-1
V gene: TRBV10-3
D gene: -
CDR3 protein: CAISATTSSYNEQFF

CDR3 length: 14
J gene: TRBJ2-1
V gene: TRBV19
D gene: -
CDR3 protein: CASRRGATRSEQFF

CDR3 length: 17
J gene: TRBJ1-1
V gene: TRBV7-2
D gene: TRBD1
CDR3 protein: CASSLRGTGSGRAEAFF

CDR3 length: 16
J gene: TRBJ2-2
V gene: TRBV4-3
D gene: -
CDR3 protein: CASSQGRGPGTGELFF

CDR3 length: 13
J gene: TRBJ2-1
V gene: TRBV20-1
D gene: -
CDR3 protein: CSAQRGSDNEQFF

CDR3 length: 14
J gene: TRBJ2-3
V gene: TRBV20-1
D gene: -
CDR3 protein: CSAERGTGTDTQYF

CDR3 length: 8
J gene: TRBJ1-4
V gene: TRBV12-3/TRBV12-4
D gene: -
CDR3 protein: CASSMEFF

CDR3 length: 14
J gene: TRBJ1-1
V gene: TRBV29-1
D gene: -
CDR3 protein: CSVDRAGRVTEAFF

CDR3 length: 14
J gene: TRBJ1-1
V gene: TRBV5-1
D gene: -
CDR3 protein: CASSLGVGDPEAFF

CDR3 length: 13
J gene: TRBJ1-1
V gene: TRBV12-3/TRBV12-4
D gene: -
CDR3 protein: CASSKQLSTEAFF

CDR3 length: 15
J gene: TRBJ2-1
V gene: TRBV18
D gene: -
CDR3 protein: CASSLGLDTYNEQFF

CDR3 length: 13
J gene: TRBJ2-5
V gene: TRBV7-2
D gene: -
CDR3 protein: CASAVYREETQYF

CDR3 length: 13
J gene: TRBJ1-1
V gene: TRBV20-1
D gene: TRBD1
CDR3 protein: CSAIGDRGGEAFF

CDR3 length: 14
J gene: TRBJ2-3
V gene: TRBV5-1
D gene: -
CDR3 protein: CASALGVTADTQYF

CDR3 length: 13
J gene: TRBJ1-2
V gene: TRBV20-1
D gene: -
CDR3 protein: CSAGERPNYGYTF

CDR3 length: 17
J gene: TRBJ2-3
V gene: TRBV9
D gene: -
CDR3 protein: CASSVGGGAGDSDTQYF

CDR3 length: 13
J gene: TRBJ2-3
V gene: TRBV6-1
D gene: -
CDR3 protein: CASREGSTDTQYF

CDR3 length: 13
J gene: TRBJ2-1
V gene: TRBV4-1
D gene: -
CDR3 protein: CASSQPAPNEQFF

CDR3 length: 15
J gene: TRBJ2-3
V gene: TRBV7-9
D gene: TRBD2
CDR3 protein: CASSLKGGIADTQYF

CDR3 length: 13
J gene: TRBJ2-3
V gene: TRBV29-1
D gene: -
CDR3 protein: CSVSQGQTDTQYF

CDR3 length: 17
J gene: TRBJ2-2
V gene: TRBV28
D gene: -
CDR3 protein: CASSLRGQRGSAGELFF

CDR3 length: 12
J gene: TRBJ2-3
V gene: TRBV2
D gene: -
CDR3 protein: CASSEKSDTQYF

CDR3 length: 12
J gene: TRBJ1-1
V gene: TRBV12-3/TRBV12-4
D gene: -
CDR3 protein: CASTDLTEEAFF

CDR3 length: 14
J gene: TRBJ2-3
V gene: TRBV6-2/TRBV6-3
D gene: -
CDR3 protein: CASSLMAGQLTQYF

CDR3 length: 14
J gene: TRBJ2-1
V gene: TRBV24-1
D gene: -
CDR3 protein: CATTGLAIYNEQFF

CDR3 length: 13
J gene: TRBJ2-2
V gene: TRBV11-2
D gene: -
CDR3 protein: CASSVGVTGELFF

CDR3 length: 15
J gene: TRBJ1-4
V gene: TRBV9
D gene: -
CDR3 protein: CASSPTGGGIEKLFF

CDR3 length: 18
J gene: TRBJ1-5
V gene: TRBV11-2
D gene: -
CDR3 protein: CASSSTPIRVRGNQPQHF

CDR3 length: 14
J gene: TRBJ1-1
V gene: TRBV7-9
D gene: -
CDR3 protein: CASSALNLGEEAFF

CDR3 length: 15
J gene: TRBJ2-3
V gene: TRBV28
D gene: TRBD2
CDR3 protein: CATKQRGGYTDTQYF

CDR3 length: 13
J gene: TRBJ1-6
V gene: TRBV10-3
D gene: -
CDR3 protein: CAISESGGSPLHF

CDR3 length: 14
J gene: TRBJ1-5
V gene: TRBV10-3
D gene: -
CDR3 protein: CAISSRSDDQPQHF

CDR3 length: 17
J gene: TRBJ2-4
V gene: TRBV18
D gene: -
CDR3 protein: CASSPPRGGQDKNIQYF

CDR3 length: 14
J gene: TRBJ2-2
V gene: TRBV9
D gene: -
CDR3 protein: CASSVGPPGGELFF

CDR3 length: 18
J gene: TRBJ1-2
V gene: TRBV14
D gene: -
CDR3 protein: CASSQDRGGPLANYGYTF

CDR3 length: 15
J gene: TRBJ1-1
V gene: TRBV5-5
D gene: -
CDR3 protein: CASSLPGIRNTEAFF

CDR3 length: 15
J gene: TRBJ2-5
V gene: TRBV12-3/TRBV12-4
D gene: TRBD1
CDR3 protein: CASSPRGQGAKTQYF

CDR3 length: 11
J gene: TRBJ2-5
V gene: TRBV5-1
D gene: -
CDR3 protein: CASRSDETQYF

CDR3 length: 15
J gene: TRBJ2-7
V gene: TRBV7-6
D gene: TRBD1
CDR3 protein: CASSVTGTGVDEQYF

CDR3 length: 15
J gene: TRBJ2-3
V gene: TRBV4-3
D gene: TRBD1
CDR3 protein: CASSHLTGGTDTQYF

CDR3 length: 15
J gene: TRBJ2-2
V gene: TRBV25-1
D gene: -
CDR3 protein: CASSEAGVRTGELFF

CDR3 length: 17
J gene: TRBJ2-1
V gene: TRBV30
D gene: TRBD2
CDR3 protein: CAWSDGAGGRAYNEQFF

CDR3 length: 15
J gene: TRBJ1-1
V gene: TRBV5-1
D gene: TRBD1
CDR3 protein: CASSQRRTGNTEAFF

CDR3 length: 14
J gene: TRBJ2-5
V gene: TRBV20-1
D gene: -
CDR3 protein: CSASTPLRVETQYF

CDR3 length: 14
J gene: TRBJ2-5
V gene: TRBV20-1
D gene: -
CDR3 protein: CSANRPGLIETQYF

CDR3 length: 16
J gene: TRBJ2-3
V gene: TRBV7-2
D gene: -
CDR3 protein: CASSDGPNTSTDTQYF